What follows are 26 T cell receptor beta chains derived from one specimen sequenced in a study of blood T cells in healthy people across ages. Then a second PCR, running about 6 to 11 cycles, was carried out with a sample-barcoded 5' primer and a J-beta primer mix. Each CDR3 protein is one row after TCRdb ran MiXCR on the 5' RACE reads. The sample has 1.5 million to 2 million distinct CDR3 sequences, roughly 52% seen once. Material for sequencing was blood. The receptors derive from a middle-aged woman in good health.

This chain links TRBV6-2 or TRBV6-3 with TRBJ2-3; D gene uncertain. Germline lookup yields CDR1 MNHEY and CDR2 SVGEGT. V dropped 5 bases and J dropped 0 bases, with 15 bases sitting between them. CDR3 length equals 16 residues. The CDR3 region is CASSKGRFSSTDTQYF. The CDR3 region has the DNA TGTGCCAGCAGTAAAGGGCGCTTTTCTAGCACAGATACGCAGTATTTT.

This clonotype was seen only a few times. This rearrangement joins TRBV21-1 to TRBJ1-2; TRBD1, the table's D call, lacks a check against the DNA. TRBV21-1 is a pseudogene locus. The CDR3 spans 15 residues. This chain's CDR3 is CASSKAPGQAGGYTF. Written as DNA, the CDR3 is TGTGCCAGCAGCAAAGCCCCTGGACAGGCTGGTGGCTACACCTTC.

The rearrangement joins TRBV5-6 to TRBJ1-2; TRBD1 matches 7 bases. This CDR3 is built from 15 residues. Germline CDR1 is SGHDT and CDR2 is YYEEEE. The J segment lost 0 bases and the V segment lost 2 bases, leaving 4 bases of the junction unmatched. CDR3 nucleotides: TGTGCCAGCAGCTTTGGACAGGAGACTAACTATGGCTACACCTTC. It is translated as CASSFGQETNYGYTF.

The sample holds a few counts of this clonotype. V gene TRBV6-2 or TRBV6-3 combines with J gene TRBJ1-6, with D possibly matching TRBD1 (6 bases). The V end lost 2 bases, the J end lost 0 bases, and 14 bases lay between the germline ends. CDR3 length equals 18 residues. The germline V gene encodes CDR1 MNHEY and CDR2 SVGEGT. CDR3 sequence: CASSYDRNQSSYNSPLHF. The CDR3 bases are TGTGCCAGCAGTTACGACAGGAACCAAAGCTCCTATAATTCACCCCTCCACTTT.

The chain combines TRBV7-3 with TRBJ1-2; D call uncertain. V was shortened by 5 bases and J by 8 bases, with 15 bases between the two germline ends. CDR1 is SGHTA and CDR2 is FQGTGA in the germline V gene. The CDR3 consists of 13 residues. CDR3 loop: CASSQAGTRGYTF. CDR3 in DNA: TGTGCCAGCAGCCAAGCGGGAACTCGGGGCTACACCTTC.

J is TRBJ2-3 and V is TRBV7-2; weak D call: TRBD2 (5 bases). The V gene lost 1 base and the J gene lost 5 bases, with 13 bases spanning the gap. The CDR3 has 15 amino acids. Germline CDR1 and CDR2: SGHTA and FQGNSA. The CDR3 reads CASSLDPLEGDTQYF. In DNA, the CDR3 is TGTGCCAGCAGCTTAGATCCCCTAGAGGGAGATACGCAGTATTTT.

This chain links TRBV6-5 with TRBJ2-5, with a possible D match to TRBD2 (5 bases). The ends were cut back, 9 bases at V and 1 base at J, with 15 bases in the middle. Germline CDR1 is MNHEY and CDR2 is SVGAGI. The CDR3 is 14 residues long. CDR3 loop: CASRRAGIQETQYF. The DNA for the CDR3 is TGTGCCAGTCGCCGGGCCGGGATCCAAGAGACCCAGTACTTC.

The gene calls are TRBV5-5 and TRBJ2-7, with TRBD1 matching over 10 bases. Trimming at V came to 1 base and at J to 4 bases, leaving 5 bases not matched to a gene. The V gene's germline CDR1 is SGHKS and CDR2 YYEKEE (reference sequence). The CDR3 consists of 15 residues. Here the CDR3 reads CASSLSTGGYYEQYF. The CDR3 DNA follows: TGTGCCAGCAGCTTGTCGACAGGGGGCTATTACGAGCAGTACTTC.

This clonotype occurred many times. The chain joins TRBV24-1 to TRBJ2-1; 7 positions match TRBD1. The germline gives CDR1 KGHDR, CDR2 SFDVKD. Germline trimming cut 4 bases from V and 6 bases from J; bases unmatched to any gene: 17. The CDR3 sequence is 18 residues long. The CDR3 DNA reads as TGTGCCACCAGTGACCCACCAGGGGGTGGGGTTTTGACCAATGAGCAGTTCTTC. Translation: CATSDPPGGGVLTNEQFF.

The table lists this clonotype with a count of one. The chain combines TRBV7-8 with TRBJ2-5; 10 positions agree with TRBD1. J was trimmed by 2 bases and V by 6 bases; bases with no gene match: 12. The CDR3 runs to 17 residues. The V gene's germline CDR1 is SGHVS and CDR2 FQNEAQ. The CDR3 DNA is TGTGCCAGCAGTCCTCGTGGACAGGGGGTGATTCAAGAGACCCAGTACTTC. As protein: CASSPRGQGVIQETQYF.

The chain employs TRBV29-1 and TRBJ1-2; 7 bases are a match to TRBD1. The CDR3 covers 15 residues. V shed 0 bases and J 4 bases; nucleotides not matched to a gene: 8. Germline assignment: CDR1 SQVTM and CDR2 ANQGSEA. This CDR3 reads CSVEDQTGRIYGYTF. CDR3 nucleotides: TGCAGCGTTGAAGATCAGACAGGGAGGATCTATGGCTACACCTTC.

This clonotype was observed a handful of times. The rearrangement uses TRBV4-3 and TRBJ2-3; 7 bases align to TRBD1. The CDR3 has 16 residues. J gave up 2 bases and V 4 bases, and 9 bases lay outside the gene matches. Germline CDR1 reads LGHNA; CDR2 reads YSLEER. In DNA, the CDR3 is TGCGCCAGCAGCCGGGGAGAGGACAGGCCCACAGATACGCAGTATTTT. This gives the protein CASSRGEDRPTDTQYF.

This chain connects TRBV6-6 to TRBJ2-1; 9 bases fit TRBD2. The germline V gene encodes CDR1 MNHNY and CDR2 SVGAGI (reference sequence). This CDR3 has 15 amino acids. V dropped 6 bases and J dropped 3; count of bases not matched to a gene: 6. The CDR3 here is CASRDRTSDYNEQFF. CDR3 in DNA: TGTGCCAGCAGGGACCGGACTAGCGACTACAATGAGCAGTTCTTC.

The rearrangement uses TRBV27 and TRBJ1-6, with D possibly matching TRBD1 (5 bases). Germline V gene data show CDR1 as MNHEY and CDR2 as SMNVEV (reference sequence). There are 18 residues in the CDR3. The V and J ends lost 5 bases and 7 bases respectively, with 24 bases between them. The CDR3 sequence: CASSRVDPTATTNSPLHF. The CDR3 coding sequence is TGTGCCAGCAGTAGGGTCGATCCGACAGCGACTACCAATTCACCCCTCCACTTT.

V usage is TRBV9 and J usage is TRBJ2-5; D is perhaps TRBD1 or TRBD2 (5 bases each). The CDR3 loop spans 15 amino acids. Per germline, CDR1 SGDLS and CDR2 YYNGEE. The V end lost 3 bases, the J end lost 4 bases, and 16 bases lay between the germline ends. Written as DNA, the CDR3 is TGTGCCAGCAGCGGATACAGAGGGGTAGGAGAGACCCAGTACTTC. Translated, it gives CASSGYRGVGETQYF.

This clonotype was seen more than once but under ten times. This sequence joins TRBV6-2 or TRBV6-3 and TRBJ2-1, with D perhaps matching TRBD1 (5 bases). Trimming took 6 bases from V and 0 from J, leaving 15 bases between them. Germline CDR1 is MNHEY and CDR2 is SVGEGT. The CDR3 is 16 amino acids. The CDR3 bases are TGTGCCAGCAGGCCGCCCCAGGGAAGCTCCTACAATGAGCAGTTCTTC. It specifies CASRPPQGSSYNEQFF.

This rearrangement joins TRBV7-6 to TRBJ2-3; the match to TRBD1 covers 8 bases. The germline V gene encodes CDR1 SGHVS and CDR2 FNYEAQ. V shed 4 bases, J shed 7 bases, and the junction held 10 bases outside the gene matches. CDR3 length equals 15 residues. In nucleotides, the CDR3 is TGTGCCAGCAGCTCTGGAGCAGGGGGCATGTATACGCAGTATTTT. It codes for CASSSGAGGMYTQYF.

V usage is TRBV28 and J usage is TRBJ2-7, with TRBD1 matching 8 bases. Trimming at V came to 6 bases and at J to 3 bases, leaving 10 bases not matched to a gene. Looked up from germline, CDR1 is MDHEN and CDR2 is SYDVKM. The CDR3 covers 15 residues. Here the CDR3 DNA reads TGTGCCAGCAGCACCCCCCAGGGGGCTCTCTACGAGCAGTACTTC. Protein sequence: CASSTPQGALYEQYF.

This clonotype came up a few times. The CDR3 reads CASSLKGHSPLHF. CDR3 DNA: TGTGCCAGCAGCTTAAAGGGGCATTCACCCCTCCACTTT. This chain joins TRBV7-9 and TRBJ1-6, with a tentative D call TRBD1 (5 bases). This CDR3 contains 13 residues. Trimming cost V 2 bases and J 8 bases, with 7 bases left between them. Germline lookup yields CDR1 SEHNR and CDR2 FQNEAQ (reference sequence).

The rearrangement links TRBV6-2 or TRBV6-3 to TRBJ2-6; unclear D gene. Germline loops: CDR1 MNHEY, CDR2 SVGEGT. The CDR3 length is 16 residues. Trimming took 8 bases from V and 0 from J, leaving 14 bases between them. The CDR3 nucleotides read TGTGCCAGCGAACGGCAGCCTGTCTCTGGGGCCAACGTCCTGACTTTC. It codes for CASERQPVSGANVLTF.

This chain links TRBV6-2 or TRBV6-3 with TRBJ2-5; D remains unclear. V dropped 7 bases and J dropped 5 bases, with 17 bases sitting between them. From germline, CDR1 is MNHEY and CDR2 SVGEGT. The CDR3 spans 14 residues. CDR3 protein: CASTGPLFGETQYF. In DNA form, the CDR3 reads TGTGCCAGCACCGGACCGTTATTCGGGGAGACCCAGTACTTC.

This chain joins TRBV6-7 and TRBJ2-7, with TRBD1 matching 7 bases. TRBV6-7 is an open reading frame whose function is uncertain. V was pared by 6 bases and J by 2 bases, with 7 bases of the junction left unmatched. CDR3 size: 14 residues. Here the CDR3 DNA reads TGTGCCAGCAGCGAAGACAGGGAAACCTACGAGCAGTACTTC. This gives the protein CASSEDRETYEQYF.

V usage is TRBV10-2 and J usage is TRBJ2-3; 7 bases line up with TRBD2. With V trimmed by 4 bases and J by 8 bases, 9 bases remained unmatched. The germline V gene has CDR1 WSHSY and CDR2 SAAADI. The CDR3 contains 14 residues. Written as DNA, the CDR3 is TGCGCCAGCAGTGCTGGGGGAGGGTCAGGTACGCAGTATTTT. The encoded protein is CASSAGGGSGTQYF.

This clonotype was recorded a few times. The V gene is TRBV10-3, the J gene TRBJ1-2; D is uncertain. The CDR3 spans 14 residues. Germline CDR1 ENHRY, CDR2 SYGVKD. V lost 0 bases, J lost 2 bases, and 7 bases lay in between. The CDR3 region has the DNA TGTGCCATCAGTGAGTCAGGTGAAAACTATGGCTACACCTTC. As protein: CAISESGENYGYTF.

As to this clonotype: Relative to the germline gene, one junction end is altered; a read error may explain this. The chain combines TRBV10-1 with TRBJ2-5; TRBD2 aligns across 9 bases. CDR3 length equals 15 residues. Germline values: CDR1 WNHNN, CDR2 SYGVQD (reference sequence). The DNA for the CDR3 is TGCGCCAGCAGTGGCGGGCGGGGGGGCCAAAAGACCCAGTACTTC. This translates into CASSGGRGGQKTQYF.

The rearrangement joins TRBV29-1 to TRBJ2-3; unclear D gene. The CDR3 runs to 14 residues. Between the trimmed V and J ends, which lost 8 bases and 0 bases, there was a span of 15 bases. Per germline, CDR1 SQVTM and CDR2 ANQGSEA. In DNA, the CDR3 is TGCAGCATCCAGGAACGGGTTAGCACAGATACGCAGTATTTT. Its translation: CSIQERVSTDTQYF.